This T cell receptor (beta chain) was sequenced in a study of blood T cell repertoires in COVID-19. About the research overall: Samples came from the United States, Italy and Spain, spanning acute and convalescent COVID-19. In each case, the material was cDNA or gDNA derived from T cells, B-cell-depleted T cells, or PBMCs.

Trimming took 5 bases from V and 0 from J, leaving 13 bases between them. This CDR3 comprises 16 residues. The germline gives CDR1 KGHDR, CDR2 SFDVKD. Produced via immunoSEQ multiplex PCR; TCRdb's table is partial and in-frame only. The table shows over 60,000 clones, with 90% occurring only once. V and J are TRBV24-1 and TRBJ1-5; D unresolved. The sequencing sample was made of peripheral blood. The clonotype was recovered from a man in his 60s with acute or convalescent COVID-19. CDR3 loop: CATSAKTVVSNQPQHF. The CDR3, as DNA: TGTGCCACCAGTGCCAAAACGGTGGTTAGCAATCAGCCCCAGCATTTT.